Below, 7 T cell receptor beta chains from the same sample are listed, as sequenced in a study of blood T cell repertoires in COVID-19. Profiled with immunoSEQ multiplex PCR; TCRdb holds only in-frame clones, not every one. The sample consists of a few hundred thousand clones, roughly 90% of them appearing once. The sequenced sample was PBMCs or T cells enriched from blood (not recorded which). The receptors come from a middle-aged woman who had been exposed to COVID-19.

The V and J genes are TRBV7-2 and TRBJ2-5; 7 bases are shared with TRBD2. Germline lookup yields CDR1 SGHTA and CDR2 FQGNSA. V was pared by 4 bases and J by 3 bases, with 5 bases of the junction left unmatched. The CDR3 consists of 14 residues. The CDR3 coding sequence is TGTGCCAGCAGCTACTCCGCGGGAGAAGAGACCCAGTACTTC. Translated: CASSYSAGEETQYF.

The V and J genes are TRBV10-2 and TRBJ1-5; 7 nucleotides align to TRBD1. The CDR3 has 14 amino acids. Looked up from germline, CDR1 is WSHSY and CDR2 is SAAADI. V was pared by 5 bases and J by 3 bases, with 4 bases of the junction left unmatched. CDR3 sequence reads: CASSFGTDNQPQHF. CDR3 coding DNA: TGCGCCAGCAGTTTCGGGACAGACAATCAGCCCCAGCATTTT.

The rearrangement joins TRBV24-1 to TRBJ1-2; D not certain. This CDR3 region has 12 residues. The germline V gene has CDR1 KGHDR and CDR2 SFDVKD. V gave up 6 bases and J gave up 3 bases, with 7 bases separating them. The CDR3 is CATSSRDYGYTF. The CDR3 coding sequence is TGTGCCACCAGTTCCCGGGACTATGGCTACACCTTC.

The rearrangement uses TRBV25-1 and TRBJ1-1; D unresolved. The CDR3 extends over 15 amino acids. Trimming stripped 4 bases from V and 4 bases from J, with 16 bases between. In germline, CDR1 is MGHDK, CDR2 SYGVNS. The CDR3 spells CASSAWGGSSTEAFF. CDR3 DNA: TGTGCCAGCAGTGCCTGGGGAGGGTCTAGCACTGAAGCTTTCTTT.

This chain links TRBV7-8 with TRBJ2-3; no definite D call. The germline V gene encodes CDR1 SGHVS and CDR2 FQNEAQ. This CDR3 is built from 14 residues. V was cut by 2 bases and J by 6 bases, with 12 bases left in between. The CDR3 sequence: CASSLIIWRDTQYF. For the CDR3, the DNA is TGTGCCAGCAGCTTAATCATCTGGCGGGATACGCAGTATTTT.

The chain joins TRBV5-4 to TRBJ1-4; no definite D call. The ends were cut back, 2 bases at V and 8 bases at J, with 19 bases in the middle. The CDR3 contains 16 residues. Germline CDR1 SGHNT, CDR2 YYREEE (reference sequence). The CDR3 DNA sequence: TGTGCCAGCAGCTTTGAAGGGTCGGGAGGTCGCGAAAAACTGTTTTTT. It is translated as CASSFEGSGGREKLFF.

The chain joins TRBV7-8 to TRBJ1-1, with a tentative D call TRBD1 (6 bases). Germline V lookup: CDR1 SGHVS, CDR2 FQNEAQ. This CDR3 has 12 residues. V was trimmed by 5 bases and J by 5 bases, leaving 9 bases between them. CDR3 nucleotides: TGTGCCAGCAGCGTCGGACAGACTGAAGCTTTCTTT. Translated, it gives CASSVGQTEAFF.